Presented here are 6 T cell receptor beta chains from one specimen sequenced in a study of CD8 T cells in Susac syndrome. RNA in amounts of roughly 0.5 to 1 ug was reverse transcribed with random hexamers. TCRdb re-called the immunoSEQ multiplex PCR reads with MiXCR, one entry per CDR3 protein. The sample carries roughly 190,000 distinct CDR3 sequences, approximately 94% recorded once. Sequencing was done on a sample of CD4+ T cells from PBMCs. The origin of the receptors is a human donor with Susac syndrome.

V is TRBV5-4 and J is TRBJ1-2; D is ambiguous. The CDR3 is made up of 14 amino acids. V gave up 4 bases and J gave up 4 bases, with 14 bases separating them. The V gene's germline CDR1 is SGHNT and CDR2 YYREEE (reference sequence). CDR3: CASSTLTVGYGYTF. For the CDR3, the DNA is TGTGCCAGCAGCACCCTCACGGTCGGCTATGGCTACACCTTC.

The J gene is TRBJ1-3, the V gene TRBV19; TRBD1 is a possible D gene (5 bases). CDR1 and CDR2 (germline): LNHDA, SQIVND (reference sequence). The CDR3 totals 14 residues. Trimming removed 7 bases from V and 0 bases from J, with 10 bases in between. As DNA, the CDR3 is TGTGCCAGTATGAGAGGGGTCTCTGGAAACACCATATATTTT. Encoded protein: CASMRGVSGNTIYF.

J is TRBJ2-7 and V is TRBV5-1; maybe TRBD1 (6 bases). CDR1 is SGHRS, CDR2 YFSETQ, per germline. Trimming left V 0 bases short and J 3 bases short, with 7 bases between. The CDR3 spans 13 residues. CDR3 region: CASSLDRVYEQYF. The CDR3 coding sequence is TGCGCCAGCAGCTTGGACAGGGTCTACGAGCAGTACTTC.

Here the CDR3 DNA reads TGTGCCAGCATTCTCCAGGGTAGGAATTCACCCCTCCACTTT. Translating it yields CASILQGRNSPLHF. This chain connects TRBV2 to TRBJ1-6, with TRBD1 as a possible D gene (5 bases). V was pared by 7 bases and J by 7 bases, with 14 bases between. This CDR3 has 14 residues. Germline V gene lookup returns CDR1 SNHLY and CDR2 FYNNEI.

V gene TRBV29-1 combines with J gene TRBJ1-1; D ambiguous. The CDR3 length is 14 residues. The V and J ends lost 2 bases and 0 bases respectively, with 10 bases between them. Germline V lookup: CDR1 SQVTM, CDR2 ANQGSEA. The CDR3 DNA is TGCAGCGTTGAATTGGCCAGGATGAACACTGAAGCTTTCTTT. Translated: CSVELARMNTEAFF.

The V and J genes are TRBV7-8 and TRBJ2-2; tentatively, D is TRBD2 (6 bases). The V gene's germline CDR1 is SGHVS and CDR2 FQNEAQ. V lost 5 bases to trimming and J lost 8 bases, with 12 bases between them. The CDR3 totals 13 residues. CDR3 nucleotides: TGTGCCAGCAGCACCCGACTAGTTGGGGAGCTGTTTTTT. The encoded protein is CASSTRLVGELFF.